These 23 T cell receptor beta chains share one sample of origin, sequenced in a study of T-cell memory formation after mild COVID-19 (dated by TCRdb to about 2021). Libraries were constructed by 5' RACE. Sequenced using an Illumina NovaSeq 6000. TCRdb redid the processing of the public reads, applying fastp at Q25 and MiXCR, and retained in-frame beta chains. Every distinct CDR3 protein forms one entry, paired with its most common genes and DNA. The sample profile shows roughly 400,000 distinct CDR3 sequences; about 17% of them were found once. The top ten hold approximately 21% of the sample. Sequencing input: PBMCs or a T cell subset sorted from them (not recorded which). The receptors were sampled from a young man who had mild COVID-19 (a few samples of this study predate the infection). The sample titles of this study are shuffled in the database, so cell type and time point are left out; the donor was told from shared clones.

The rearrangement uses TRBV4-3 and TRBJ1-6, with D uncertain. The CDR3 extends over 11 amino acids. CDR1 LGHNA and CDR2 YSLEER come from the germline V gene. Trimming cost V 0 bases and J 10 bases, with 1 base left between them. The CDR3 loop is CASSQESPLHF. CDR3 DNA sequence: TGCGCCAGCAGCCAAGAATCACCCCTCCACTTT.

The rearrangement links TRBV7-8 to TRBJ2-3; the match to TRBD2 covers 7 bases. V was pared by 5 bases and J by 2 bases, with 13 bases of the junction left unmatched. This CDR3 is built from 17 residues. The germline CDR1 and CDR2 sequences are SGHVS and FQNEAQ. The CDR3 protein is CASSPGRGFSSTDTQYF. The CDR3 DNA is TGTGCCAGCAGCCCCGGGCGGGGGTTTAGTTCCACAGATACGCAGTATTTT.

This clonotype was recorded a few times. The chain couples TRBV5-1 to TRBJ2-2; 9 bases fit TRBD1. Per germline, CDR1 SGHRS and CDR2 YFSETQ. Unmatched junction bases numbered 8, after V lost 5 bases and J lost 3 bases. The length of the CDR3 is 16 residues. The CDR3 sequence: CASRNIGQGYTGELFF. The CDR3 coding sequence is TGCGCCAGCAGGAACATTGGACAGGGGTACACCGGGGAGCTGTTTTTT. Full variable domain (outside the CDR3, taken from reference TRBV5-1 and TRBJ2-2): KAGVTQTPRYLIKTRGQQVTLSCSPISGHRSVSWYQQTPGQGLQFLFEYFSETQRNKGNFPGRFSGRQFSNSRSEMNVSTLELGDSALYLCASRNIGQGYTGELFFGEGSRLTVL.

The chain links TRBV6-4 to TRBJ1-1, with D tentatively TRBD1 (5 bases). V was shortened by 0 bases and J by 1 base, with 18 bases between the two germline ends. Germline CDR1 MRHNA, CDR2 SNTAGT. The CDR3 is 18 amino acids. The CDR3 bases are TGTGCCAGCAGTGACTCCGGCGCGACAGTCACAGAGAACACTGAAGCTTTCTTT. Protein: CASSDSGATVTENTEAFF.

The V and J genes are TRBV6-5 and TRBJ1-1, with D perhaps TRBD1 (5 bases). The CDR3 runs 12 residues. Looked up from germline, CDR1 is MNHEY and CDR2 is SVGAGI. With 5 bases removed from V and 8 bases from J, the gap between germline ends came to 12 bases. This CDR3 reads CASSLRGREAFF. CDR3 nucleotide sequence: TGTGCCAGCAGTCTCCGGGGGAGAGAAGCTTTCTTT.

This clonotype was seen a few times. The rearrangement joins TRBV5-1 to TRBJ2-7; the match to TRBD1 covers 7 bases. The germline gives CDR1 SGHRS, CDR2 YFSETQ. The V gene end was trimmed by 0 bases and the J gene end by 3 bases; junction bases not matched to a gene: 9. The CDR3 has 16 residues. In nucleotides, the CDR3 is TGCGCCAGCAGCTTGGCCTGGGACAGACCCTACTACGAGCAGTACTTC. This encodes CASSLAWDRPYYEQYF. Full variable domain (rest looked up from reference TRBV5-1 and TRBJ2-7): KAGVTQTPRYLIKTRGQQVTLSCSPISGHRSVSWYQQTPGQGLQFLFEYFSETQRNKGNFPGRFSGRQFSNSRSEMNVSTLELGDSALYLCASSLAWDRPYYEQYFGPGTRLTVT.

This clonotype was picked up a small number of times. The CDR3 DNA is TGTGCCAGCAGTGCGCTGTTGGACGGTTCCTACGAGCAGTACTTC. Translated: CASSALLDGSYEQYF. J is TRBJ2-7 and V is TRBV12-3 or TRBV12-4; no reliable D call. The V end was cut by 5 bases, the J end by 1 base, with 15 bases between. The CDR3 loop spans 15 amino acids.

This chain links TRBV19 with TRBJ2-7; perhaps D is TRBD1 or TRBD2 (5 bases each). The CDR3 sequence is 14 residues long. Trimming removed 6 bases from V and 6 bases from J, with 18 bases in between. CDR1 and CDR2 (germline): LNHDA, SQIVND (reference sequence). The CDR3 sequence: CASSPTIGGREQYF. DNA for the CDR3: TGTGCCAGTAGCCCGACGATTGGGGGTCGCGAGCAGTACTTC.

Only one count was recorded for this clonotype. This chain connects TRBV7-2 to TRBJ2-3; 8 positions agree with TRBD2. J was trimmed by 5 bases and V by 2 bases; bases with no gene match: 9. Germline-derived CDR1 and CDR2 are SGHTA and FQGNSA. The CDR3 is 16 residues long. For the CDR3, the DNA is TGTGCCAGCAGCTTACAGGGCAGCGGGAGACAAGATACGCAGTATTTT. Amino acids: CASSLQGSGRQDTQYF.

This clonotype was counted a few times. The CDR3 loop is CATSRDYGGTGNTEAFF. The CDR3 DNA sequence: TGTGCCACCAGCAGAGATTACGGGGGGACAGGGAACACTGAAGCTTTCTTT. The gene calls are TRBV15 and TRBJ1-1; 8 bases are a match to TRBD1. The CDR3 has 17 amino acids. V shed 0 bases, J shed 1 base, and the junction held 7 bases outside the gene matches. Germline V CDR1 and CDR2: LNHNV, YYDKDF (reference sequence).

This clonotype was recorded a few times. The rearrangement uses TRBV12-3 or TRBV12-4 and TRBJ2-1; no clear D gene. V shed 6 bases and J shed 5 bases, with 14 bases lying between them. The CDR3 spans 14 residues. The CDR3 bases are TGTGCCAGCAGCCGGGTCCTTACGAACAATGAGCAGTTCTTC. Its protein product is CASSRVLTNNEQFF.

This chain connects TRBV6-2 or TRBV6-3 to TRBJ1-1; the D is unclear. Germline CDR1 is MNHEY and CDR2 is SVGEGT. V was clipped by 0 bases and J by 7 bases, with 18 bases between them. The CDR3 consists of 16 residues. The CDR3 sequence: CASSYSREAGHREAFF. The CDR3 nucleotides are TGTGCCAGCAGTTACTCGAGAGAGGCAGGCCATCGTGAAGCTTTCTTT.

This clonotype came up once. The chain joins TRBV7-2 to TRBJ2-4, with D uncertain. Trimming pared 4 bases from V and 6 bases from J, leaving 13 bases between. CDR3 length equals 14 residues. Germline V gives CDR1 SGHTA, CDR2 FQGNSA. The CDR3 region is CASSSEIRGNIQYF. The CDR3 nucleotides are TGTGCCAGCAGCTCGGAGATTCGCGGAAACATTCAGTACTTC.

V is TRBV4-1 and J is TRBJ1-4, with 7 bases matching TRBD1. CDR1 MGHRA and CDR2 YSYEKL come from the germline V gene. V was clipped by 4 bases and J by 7 bases; unmatched bases: 9. The CDR3 runs 15 residues. CDR3 nucleotide sequence: TGCGCCAGCAGCCGGGTCCCCGGGGACAGTGAAAAACTGTTTTTT. Translated: CASSRVPGDSEKLFF.

This chain joins TRBV6-2 or TRBV6-3 and TRBJ2-2, with TRBD1 matching over 8 bases. The CDR3 contains 17 residues. Trimming at V came to 2 bases and at J to 5 bases, leaving 10 bases not matched to a gene. CDR1 and CDR2 from the germline V gene are MNHEY and SVGEGT. CDR3: CASSYAPKDRDTGELFF. CDR3 in DNA: TGTGCCAGCAGTTACGCCCCGAAGGACAGGGATACCGGGGAGCTGTTTTTT.

This clonotype has just a few counts. The chain employs TRBV6-6 and TRBJ2-7; D not resolved. This CDR3 contains 14 residues. CDR1 and CDR2 from the germline V gene are MNHNY and SVGAGI (reference sequence). The V gene lost 7 bases and the J gene lost 3 bases, with 16 bases spanning the gap. The chain's CDR3 is CASTPGGRYYEQYV. The CDR3 DNA sequence: TGTGCCAGCACCCCTGGCGGCAGATACTACGAGCAGTACGTC.

The rearrangement uses TRBV10-3 and TRBJ1-2, with D unclear. Germline assignment: CDR1 ENHRY and CDR2 SYGVKD. The ends were cut back, 5 bases at V and 1 base at J, with 5 bases in the middle. The CDR3 spans 12 residues. The CDR3 region has the DNA TGTGCCATCAGTCCAAATAACTATGGCTACACCTTC. It translates to CAISPNNYGYTF.

This clonotype was seen repeatedly, ten times or more. V usage is TRBV6-5 and J usage is TRBJ2-7, with TRBD1 matching over 10 bases. The CDR3 sequence is 13 residues long. V shed 6 bases and J 5 bases; nucleotides not matched to a gene: 4. CDR1 is MNHEY, CDR2 SVGAGI, per germline. The CDR3 spells CASRRQGANEQYF. CDR3 bases: TGTGCCAGCAGACGACAGGGGGCTAACGAGCAGTACTTC.

The V gene is TRBV16, the J gene TRBJ2-5, with 7 bases that match TRBD2. From germline, CDR1 is KGHSY and CDR2 FQNENV. V gave up 1 base and J gave up 1 base; unmatched junction bases: 3. This CDR3 has 15 amino acids. The CDR3 nucleotides are TGTGCCAGCAGCCAATTTGGCGGGGGCCAAGAGACCCAGTACTTC. Encoded protein: CASSQFGGGQETQYF.

This clonotype was seen only a few times. The chain combines TRBV5-1 with TRBJ1-1, with D perhaps TRBD1 (5 bases). V dropped 3 bases and J dropped 7 bases, with 10 bases sitting between them. CDR3 size: 12 residues. Germline-derived CDR1 and CDR2 are SGHRS and YFSETQ. The CDR3 loop is CASSSRGIEAFF. As DNA, the CDR3 is TGCGCCAGCAGCTCCCGGGGGATTGAAGCTTTCTTT.

This clonotype was seen only a few times. This sequence joins TRBV5-1 and TRBJ1-1; D remains ambiguous. CDR1 is SGHRS and CDR2 is YFSETQ in the germline V gene. V dropped 4 bases and J dropped 0 bases, with 7 bases sitting between them. This CDR3 spans 13 amino acids. In nucleotides, the CDR3 is TGCGCCAGCAGCCCTGAACTGAACACTGAAGCTTTCTTT. Its protein product is CASSPELNTEAFF.

This clonotype occurred a few times. The chain employs TRBV4-3 and TRBJ1-1; D possibly corresponds to TRBD1 (5 bases). The CDR3 is made up of 18 amino acids. Germline V CDR1 and CDR2: LGHNA, YSLEER. The V end was cut by 1 base, the J end by 0 bases, with 18 bases between. DNA for the CDR3: TGCGCCAGCAGCCAAGGGGAGGGACGGAGGCCAATGAACACTGAAGCTTTCTTT. This gives the protein CASSQGEGRRPMNTEAFF.

V gene TRBV7-2 combines with J gene TRBJ1-4; D remains unclear. From germline, CDR1 is SGHTA and CDR2 FQGNSA. With 1 base removed from V and 6 bases from J, the gap between germline ends came to 9 bases. This CDR3 is built from 14 residues. CDR3 sequence reads: CASSLGRVYEKLFF. For the CDR3, the DNA is TGTGCCAGCAGCTTAGGAAGGGTCTATGAAAAACTGTTTTTT.